The rows below give T cell receptor beta chains drawn from one sample of a study of T cell responses to AZD1222 COVID-19 vaccine. TCRdb keeps only in-frame clones here, not all; method: immunoSEQ multiplex PCR. The data hold 75,000 to 100,000 clones, with around nine tenths observed a single time. This material consisted of peripheral blood, taken on day 0 of AZD1222 vaccination. The receptor set was obtained from an adult in good health. The CDR3 runs from the conserved cysteine through the conserved F or W. Fields, in order: D gene, V gene, J gene, clone size, CDR3 protein, CDR3 DNA. A D gene is named only where the DNA matches it firmly. Part of the rows lack a size; the others show once, few, many or a class for expanded clones.

>TRBD2|TRBV5-4|TRBJ2-3|NA
CASSLGGGPSWTDTQYF
TGTGCCAGCAGCTTGGGGGGAGGGCCCTCGTGGACAGATACGCAGTATTTT
>NA|TRBV27|TRBJ2-2|NA
CASSKTRDIQTGELFF
TGTGCCAGCAGCAAGACCCGGGACATCCAAACCGGGGAGCTGTTTTTT
>NA|TRBV19|TRBJ2-7|NA
CASSPPGSYEQYF
TGTGCCAGTAGTCCCCCCGGCTCCTACGAGCAGTACTTC
>NA|TRBV27|TRBJ1-5|NA
CASSSRVDQPQHF
TGTGCCAGCAGTTCCAGGGTAGATCAGCCCCAGCATTTT
>NA|TRBV18|TRBJ2-5|NA
CASRTGQETQYF
TGTGCCAGCCGAACAGGCCAAGAGACCCAGTACTTC
>NA|TRBV3-1/TRBV3-2|TRBJ2-2|NA
CASSQGGPSTGELFF
TGTGCCAGCAGCCAAGGCGGGCCGAGCACCGGGGAGCTGTTTTTT
>TRBD1|TRBV7-2|TRBJ1-4|NA
CASRLQGVANEKLFF
TGTGCCAGCAGGCTGCAGGGGGTTGCTAATGAAAAACTGTTTTTT
>NA|TRBV12-5|TRBJ1-4|few
CASGLSPALPEKLFF
TGTGCTAGTGGTTTGTCTCCGGCCCTTCCCGAGAAACTGTTTTTT
>NA|TRBV6-5|TRBJ2-3|NA
CASSYVSVSTDTQYF
TGTGCCAGCAGTTACGTGTCGGTTAGCACAGATACGCAGTATTTT
>NA|TRBV5-1|TRBJ1-1|NA
CASREGTALMNTEAFF
TGCGCCAGCAGAGAGGGAACAGCCCTCATGAACACTGAAGCTTTCTTT
>TRBD2|TRBV6-6|TRBJ2-5|NA
CASTPRGGGGQETQYF
TGTGCCAGCACCCCCCGGGGCGGGGGGGGACAAGAGACCCAGTACTTC
>TRBD1|TRBV2|TRBJ1-3|NA
CASSDSGGYSGNTIYF
TGTGCCAGCAGTGATTCAGGGGGTTACTCTGGAAACACCATATATTTT
>NA|TRBV19|TRBJ1-3|NA
CASSPPGGSGNTIYF
TGTGCCAGTAGTCCACCCGGTGGCTCTGGAAACACCATATATTTT
>TRBD1|TRBV14|TRBJ2-3|NA
CASSLQGAGDTQYF
TGTGCCAGCAGCCTACAGGGGGCCGGGGATACGCAGTATTTT
>TRBD2|TRBV5-1|TRBJ2-7|NA
CASSLGQGGLAGPNEQYF
TGCGCCAGCAGCTTGGGGCAGGGGGGACTAGCGGGACCGAACGAGCAGTACTTC
>NA|TRBV5-4|TRBJ2-2|NA
CASRDQPRADTGKLFF
TGTGCCAGCAGAGACCAACCCAGGGCGGACACCGGGAAGCTGTTTTTT